This TCR beta chain was profiled in a study of blood T cell repertoires in COVID-19. The overall study: PBMCs, B-cell-depleted T cells, or T cells provided the cDNA or gDNA that made up the material.

Original processing methods: How many nucleated cells were present was estimated from reference gene primer amplification. Assay: immunoSEQ multiplex PCR; the TCRdb copy retains only in-frame clones and omits some. That table supplies the V and J calls and clone size; D and trimming were determined from the DNA. The sample includes about 240,000 clones, just under 85% of them seen just once. The V and J ends lost 2 bases and 1 base respectively, with 6 bases between them. The CDR3 length is 14 residues. Germline CDR1 and CDR2: SGDLS and YYNGEE. This clonotype originated in a woman over 75 with acute or convalescent COVID-19. The source material was peripheral blood. V is TRBV9 and J is TRBJ2-2; D remains unclear. The CDR3 loop reads CASSVAGNTGELFF. In DNA form, the CDR3 reads TGTGCCAGCAGCGTGGCAGGGAACACCGGGGAGCTGTTTTTT.